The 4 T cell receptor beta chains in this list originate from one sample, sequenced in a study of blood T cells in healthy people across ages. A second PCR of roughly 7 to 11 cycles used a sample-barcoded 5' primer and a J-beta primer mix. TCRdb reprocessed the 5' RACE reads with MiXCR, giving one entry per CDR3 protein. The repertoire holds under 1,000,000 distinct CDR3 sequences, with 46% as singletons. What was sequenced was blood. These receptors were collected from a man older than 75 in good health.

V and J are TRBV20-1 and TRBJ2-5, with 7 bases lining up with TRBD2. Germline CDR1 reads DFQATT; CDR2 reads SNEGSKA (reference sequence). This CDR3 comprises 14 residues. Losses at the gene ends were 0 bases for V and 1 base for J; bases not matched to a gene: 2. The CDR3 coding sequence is TGCAGTGCTAGAGATGGGACTACCCAAGAGACCCAGTACTTC. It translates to CSARDGTTQETQYF.

The CDR3 here is CATTPPGPRNQPQHF. DNA for the CDR3: TGTGCCACCACCCCACCCGGACCGCGCAATCAGCCCCAGCATTTT. The J gene is TRBJ1-5, the V gene TRBV24-1; unclear D gene. Trimming shortened V by 8 bases and J by 2 bases, and 15 bases separated the two germline ends. This CDR3 is built from 15 residues. CDR1 and CDR2 (germline): KGHDR, SFDVKD.

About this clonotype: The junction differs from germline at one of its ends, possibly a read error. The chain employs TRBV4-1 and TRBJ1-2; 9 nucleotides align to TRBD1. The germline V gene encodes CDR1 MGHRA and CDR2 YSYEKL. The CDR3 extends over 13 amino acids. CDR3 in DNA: TGCGCCGGCAGCCAGGGACAGGGTGACGGCTACACCTTC. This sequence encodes CAGSQGQGDGYTF.

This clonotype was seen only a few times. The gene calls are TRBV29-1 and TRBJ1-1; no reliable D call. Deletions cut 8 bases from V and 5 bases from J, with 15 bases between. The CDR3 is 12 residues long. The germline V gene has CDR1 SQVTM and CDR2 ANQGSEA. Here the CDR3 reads CSSNGYGTEAFF. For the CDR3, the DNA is TGCAGCTCAAATGGGTATGGAACTGAAGCTTTCTTT.